This TCR beta chain was recorded in a study of T cell repertoires in cytomegalovirus infection. Study context: Recently identified HLA-C-restricted and well-studied HLA-B-restricted CMV epitopes were used. CMV infection and matching HLA type were both indicated by public TCR beta signatures. Broader study findings: Dominating the ex vivo response were TCR beta clonotypes that were CMV-specific and HLA-C-restricted. CMV carriers having the relevant HLA were flagged by cumulative public TCR beta family frequency.

A remark on this clonotype: The antigen remains undetermined.

V dropped 5 bases and J dropped 0 bases, with 10 bases sitting between them. Germline assignment: CDR1 MDHEN and CDR2 SYDVKM. The CDR3 spans 15 residues. Each CDR3 protein is one row after TCRdb ran MiXCR on the reads. The table shows 100,000 or so distinct CDR3 sequences, with 25% to 30% occurring only once. The sequencing here drew on CD8+ T cells from cultured PBMCs, taken from culture after CMV antigen stimulation. The rearrangement joins TRBV28 to TRBJ1-4, with D possibly matching TRBD1 (6 bases). The receptor comes from a human donor in good health (CMV status not recorded). Some clones in this sample may be carry-over from other donors' samples. The chain's CDR3 is CASSGYRATNEKLFF. The CDR3, as DNA: TGTGCCAGCAGTGGGTACAGGGCAACTAATGAAAAACTGTTTTTT.